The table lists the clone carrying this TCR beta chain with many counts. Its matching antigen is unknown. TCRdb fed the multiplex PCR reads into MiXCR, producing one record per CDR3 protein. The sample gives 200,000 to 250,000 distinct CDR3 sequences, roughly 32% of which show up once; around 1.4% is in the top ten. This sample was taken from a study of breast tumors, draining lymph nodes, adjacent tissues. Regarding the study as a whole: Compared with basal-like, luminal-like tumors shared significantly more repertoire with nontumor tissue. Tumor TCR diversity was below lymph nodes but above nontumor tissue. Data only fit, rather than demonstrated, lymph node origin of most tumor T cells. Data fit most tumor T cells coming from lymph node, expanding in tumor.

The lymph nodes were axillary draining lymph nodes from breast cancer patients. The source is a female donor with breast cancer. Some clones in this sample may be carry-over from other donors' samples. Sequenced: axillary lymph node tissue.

For the CDR3, the DNA is TGTGCCATCAAGGGGGAGGGCGAGCAGTACTTC. Translating gives CAIKGEGEQYF. This chain links TRBV10-3 with TRBJ2-7; the D gene is possibly TRBD2 (7 bases). Germline lookup yields CDR1 ENHRY and CDR2 SYGVKD. Trimming removed 7 bases at V and 6 bases at J, with 10 bases between. The CDR3 extends over 11 amino acids.